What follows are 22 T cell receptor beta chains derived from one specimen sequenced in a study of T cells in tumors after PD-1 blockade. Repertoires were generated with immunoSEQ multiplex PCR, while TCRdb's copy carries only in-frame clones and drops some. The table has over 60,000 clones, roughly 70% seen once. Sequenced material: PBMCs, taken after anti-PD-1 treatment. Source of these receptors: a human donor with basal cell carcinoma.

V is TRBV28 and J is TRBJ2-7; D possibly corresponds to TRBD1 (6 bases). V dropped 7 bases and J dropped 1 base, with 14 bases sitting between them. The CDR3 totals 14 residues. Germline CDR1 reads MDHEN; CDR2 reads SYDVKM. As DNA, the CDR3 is TGTGCCAGCAAGGCAGGGACAAATTCCTACGAGCAGTACTTC. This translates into CASKAGTNSYEQYF.

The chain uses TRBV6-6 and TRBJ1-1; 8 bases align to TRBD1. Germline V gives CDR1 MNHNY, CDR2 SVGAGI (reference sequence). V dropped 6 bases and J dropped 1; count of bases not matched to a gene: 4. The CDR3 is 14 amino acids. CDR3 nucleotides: TGTGCCAGCAGCCGAGGACAGGGGAACACTGAAGCTTTCTTT. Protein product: CASSRGQGNTEAFF.

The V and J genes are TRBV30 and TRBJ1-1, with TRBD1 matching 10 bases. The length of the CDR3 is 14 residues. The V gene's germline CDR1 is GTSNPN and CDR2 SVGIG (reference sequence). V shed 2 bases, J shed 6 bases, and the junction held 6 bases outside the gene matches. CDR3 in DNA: TGTGCCTGGAGTCCGACAGGGGGCCGAGCTGAAGCTTTCTTT. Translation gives CAWSPTGGRAEAFF.

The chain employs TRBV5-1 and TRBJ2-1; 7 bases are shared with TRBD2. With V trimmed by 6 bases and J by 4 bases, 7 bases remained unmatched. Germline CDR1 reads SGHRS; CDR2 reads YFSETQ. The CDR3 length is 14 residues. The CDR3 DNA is TGCGCCAGCATGGGAGGCGGGGGATACAATGAGCAGTTCTTC. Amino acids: CASMGGGGYNEQFF.

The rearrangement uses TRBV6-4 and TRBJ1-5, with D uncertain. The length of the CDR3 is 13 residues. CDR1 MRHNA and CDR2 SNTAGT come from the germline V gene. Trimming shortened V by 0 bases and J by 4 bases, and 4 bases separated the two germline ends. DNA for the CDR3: TGTGCCAGCAGTGACTCAGAGAATCAGCCCCAGCATTTT. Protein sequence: CASSDSENQPQHF.

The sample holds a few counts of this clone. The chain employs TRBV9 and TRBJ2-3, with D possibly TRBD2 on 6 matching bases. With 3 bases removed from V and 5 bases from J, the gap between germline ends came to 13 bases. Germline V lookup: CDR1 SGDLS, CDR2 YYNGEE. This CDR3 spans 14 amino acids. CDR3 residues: CASSGGAGKDTQYF. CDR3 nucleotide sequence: TGTGCCAGCAGCGGCGGGGCGGGGAAAGATACGCAGTATTTT.

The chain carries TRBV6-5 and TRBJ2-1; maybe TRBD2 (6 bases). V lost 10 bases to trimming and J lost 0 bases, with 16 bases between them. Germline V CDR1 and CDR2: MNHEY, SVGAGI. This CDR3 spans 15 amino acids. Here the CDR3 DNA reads TGTGCCACCATCCCCGGGGGAAGCTCCTACAATGAGCAGTTCTTC. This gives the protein CATIPGGSSYNEQFF.

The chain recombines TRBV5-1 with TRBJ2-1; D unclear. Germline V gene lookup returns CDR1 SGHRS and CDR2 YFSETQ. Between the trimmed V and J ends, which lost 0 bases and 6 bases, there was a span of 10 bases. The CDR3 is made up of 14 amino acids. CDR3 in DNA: TGCGCCAGCAGCTTGGGGGTCCAACCCAATGAGCAGTTCTTC. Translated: CASSLGVQPNEQFF.

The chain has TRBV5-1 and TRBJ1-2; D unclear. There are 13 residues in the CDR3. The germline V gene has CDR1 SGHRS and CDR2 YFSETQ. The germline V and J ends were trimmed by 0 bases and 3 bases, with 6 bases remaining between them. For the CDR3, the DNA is TGCGCCAGCAGCTTGGGGGGTGACTATGGCTACACCTTC. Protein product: CASSLGGDYGYTF.

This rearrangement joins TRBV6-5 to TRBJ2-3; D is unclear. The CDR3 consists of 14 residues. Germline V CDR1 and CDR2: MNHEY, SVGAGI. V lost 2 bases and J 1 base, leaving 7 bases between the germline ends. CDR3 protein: CASSYVSGTDTQYF. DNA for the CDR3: TGTGCCAGCAGTTACGTGTCGGGCACAGATACGCAGTATTTT.

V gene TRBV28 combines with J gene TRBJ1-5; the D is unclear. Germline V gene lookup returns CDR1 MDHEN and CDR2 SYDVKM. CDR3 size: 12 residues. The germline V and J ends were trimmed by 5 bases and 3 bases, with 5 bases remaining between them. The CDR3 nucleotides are TGTGCCAGCAGTAGGGTCAATCAGCCCCAGCATTTT. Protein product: CASSRVNQPQHF. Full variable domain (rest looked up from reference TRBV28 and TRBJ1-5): DVKVTQSSRYLVKRTGEKVFLECVQDMDHENMFWYRQDPGLGLRLIYFSYDVKMKEKGDIPEGYSVSREKKERFSLILESASTNQTSMYLCASSRVNQPQHFGDGTRLSIL.

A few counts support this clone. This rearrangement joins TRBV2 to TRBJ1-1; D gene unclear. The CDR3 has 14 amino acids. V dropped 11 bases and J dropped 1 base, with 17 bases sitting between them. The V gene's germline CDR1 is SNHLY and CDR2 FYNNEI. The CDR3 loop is CAYLPTWGNTEAFF. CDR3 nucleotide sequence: TGTGCCTACCTCCCGACCTGGGGGAACACTGAAGCTTTCTTT.

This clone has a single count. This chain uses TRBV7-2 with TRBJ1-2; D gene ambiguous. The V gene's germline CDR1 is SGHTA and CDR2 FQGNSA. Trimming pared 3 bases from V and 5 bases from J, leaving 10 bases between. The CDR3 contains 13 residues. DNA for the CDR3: TGTGCCAGCAGCTTGGGGTTGGGATATGGCTACACCTTC. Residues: CASSLGLGYGYTF.

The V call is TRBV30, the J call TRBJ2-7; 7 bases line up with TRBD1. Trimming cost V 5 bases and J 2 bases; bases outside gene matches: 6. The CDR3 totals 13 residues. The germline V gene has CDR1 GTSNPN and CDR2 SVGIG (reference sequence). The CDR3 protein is CAWAPGTAYEQYF. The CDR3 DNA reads TGTGCCTGGGCCCCGGGGACAGCCTACGAGCAGTACTTC.

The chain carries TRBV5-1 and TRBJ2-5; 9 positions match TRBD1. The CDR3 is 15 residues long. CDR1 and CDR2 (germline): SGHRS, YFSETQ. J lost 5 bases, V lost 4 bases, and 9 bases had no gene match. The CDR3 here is CASSPDRGARETQYF. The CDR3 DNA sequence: TGCGCCAGCAGCCCCGACAGGGGGGCGCGGGAGACCCAGTACTTC. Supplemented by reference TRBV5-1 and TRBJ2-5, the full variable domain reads KAGVTQTPRYLIKTRGQQVTLSCSPISGHRSVSWYQQTPGQGLQFLFEYFSETQRNKGNFPGRFSGRQFSNSRSEMNVSTLELGDSALYLCASSPDRGARETQYFGPGTRLLVL.

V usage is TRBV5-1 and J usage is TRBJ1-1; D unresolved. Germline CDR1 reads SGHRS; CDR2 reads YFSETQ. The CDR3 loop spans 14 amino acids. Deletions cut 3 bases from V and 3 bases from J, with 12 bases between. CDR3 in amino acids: CASSSPRKDTEAFF. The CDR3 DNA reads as TGCGCCAGCAGCTCTCCAAGGAAGGACACTGAAGCTTTCTTT.

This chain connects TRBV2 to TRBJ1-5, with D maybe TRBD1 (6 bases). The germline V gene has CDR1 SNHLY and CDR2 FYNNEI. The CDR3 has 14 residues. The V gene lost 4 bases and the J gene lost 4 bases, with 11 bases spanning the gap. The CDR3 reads CASSAGTLNQPQHF. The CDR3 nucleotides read TGTGCCAGCAGTGCGGGGACACTTAATCAGCCCCAGCATTTT.

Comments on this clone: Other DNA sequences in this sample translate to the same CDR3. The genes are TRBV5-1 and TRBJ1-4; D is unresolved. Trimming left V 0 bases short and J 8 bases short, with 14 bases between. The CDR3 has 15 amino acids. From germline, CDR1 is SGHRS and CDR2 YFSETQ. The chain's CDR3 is CASSLDDPAGEKLFF. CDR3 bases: TGCGCCAGCAGCTTGGACGATCCCGCAGGCGAAAAACTGTTTTTT.

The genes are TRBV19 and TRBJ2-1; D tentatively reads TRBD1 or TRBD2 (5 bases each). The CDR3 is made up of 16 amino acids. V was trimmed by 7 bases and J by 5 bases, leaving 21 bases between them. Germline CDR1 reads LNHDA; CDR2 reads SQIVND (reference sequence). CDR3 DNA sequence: TGTGCCAGTACCCTCGGGAAGGGGAACGAGGACAATGAGCAGTTCTTC. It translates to CASTLGKGNEDNEQFF.

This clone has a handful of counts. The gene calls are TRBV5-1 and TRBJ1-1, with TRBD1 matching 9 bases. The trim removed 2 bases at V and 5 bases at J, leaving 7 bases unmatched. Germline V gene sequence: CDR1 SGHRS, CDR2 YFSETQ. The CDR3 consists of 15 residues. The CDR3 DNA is TGCGCCAGCAGCTTACTTTCGACAGGGGGGACTGAAGCTTTCTTT. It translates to CASSLLSTGGTEAFF.

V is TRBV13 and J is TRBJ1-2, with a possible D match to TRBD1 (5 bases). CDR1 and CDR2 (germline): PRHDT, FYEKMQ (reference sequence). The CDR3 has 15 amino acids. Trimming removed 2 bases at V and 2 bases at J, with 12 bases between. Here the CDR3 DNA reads TGTGCCAGCAGCTTAATCCAGACAGAGAACTATGGCTACACCTTC. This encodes CASSLIQTENYGYTF.

The CDR3 is CAISGGQGNSPLHF. Written as DNA, the CDR3 is TGTGCCATCAGTGGGGGACAGGGGAATTCACCCCTCCACTTT. The rearrangement uses TRBV10-3 and TRBJ1-6; TRBD1 matches at 10 bases. Germline-derived CDR1 and CDR2 are ENHRY and SYGVKD. Trimming at V came to 4 bases and at J to 7 bases, leaving 1 base not matched to a gene. The CDR3 length is 14 residues.